This section outlines one TCR beta chain sequence together with its context. Antigen: not known. The record originates from a study of beta chain features in type 1 diabetes. General study findings and limits: Type 1 diabetes patients had VDJ junctions that carried fewer insertions and more deletions. TCRB repertoires of naive, central memory and Treg cells appeared more similar among patients than among healthy donors.

The whole isolated RNA underwent reverse transcription, so sequencing captured expressed TCRB transcripts. Reads from naive, central memory and regulatory T cell samples averaged about 3.3 million. TCRdb's table, derived via immunoSEQ multiplex PCR, lists solely in-frame clones and lacks some. The repertoire holds some 150,000 clones, over 9.5% seen once, with roughly 1.3% in the top ten. J lost 6 bases, V lost 0 bases, and 7 bases had no gene match. Germline V gene sequence: CDR1 MGHRA, CDR2 YSYEKL. The CDR3 loop spans 16 amino acids. This chain uses TRBV4-1 with TRBJ1-5; 8 bases are a match to TRBD1. Source material: naive CD4+ T cells from blood. This TCR was recovered from a man younger than 30 in good health. CDR3 DNA sequence: TGCGCCAGCAGCCAAGATTGGGCAGGGGGCAGTCAGCCCCAGCATTTT. The encoded protein is CASSQDWAGGSQPQHF.